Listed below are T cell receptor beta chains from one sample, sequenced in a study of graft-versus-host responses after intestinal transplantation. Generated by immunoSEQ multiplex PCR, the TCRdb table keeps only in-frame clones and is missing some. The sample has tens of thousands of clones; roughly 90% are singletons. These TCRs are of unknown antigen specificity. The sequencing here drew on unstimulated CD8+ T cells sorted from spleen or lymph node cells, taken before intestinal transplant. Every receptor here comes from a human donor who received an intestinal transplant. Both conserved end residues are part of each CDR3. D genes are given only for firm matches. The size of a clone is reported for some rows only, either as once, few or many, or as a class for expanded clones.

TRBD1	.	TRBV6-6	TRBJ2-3	CASSGTGGTQYF	TGTGCCAGCAGTGGGACAGGGGGTACGCAGTATTTT
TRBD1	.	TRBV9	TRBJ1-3	CASSGQGPLSRNTIYF	TGTGCCAGCAGCGGACAGGGGCCCCTCAGTAGAAACACCATATATTTT
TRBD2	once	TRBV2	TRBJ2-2	CASSEARSSGSGELFF	TGTGCCAGCAGTGAAGCTAGGTCTAGCGGGTCCGGGGAGCTGTTTTTT
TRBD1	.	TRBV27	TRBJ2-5	CASSLWYEGAETQYF	TGTGCCAGCAGTTTATGGTACGAGGGGGCTGAGACCCAGTACTTC
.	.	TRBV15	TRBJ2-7	CATSRELATGGPYEQYF	TGTGCCACCAGCAGAGAGCTCGCCACTGGAGGTCCCTACGAGCAGTACTTC
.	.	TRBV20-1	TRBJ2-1	CSATPRDEQFF	TGCAGTGCCACCCCACGGGATGAGCAGTTCTTC
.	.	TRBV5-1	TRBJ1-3	CASSSTLIGASGNTIYF	TGCGCCAGCAGCTCGACCCTCATAGGGGCATCTGGAAACACCATATATTTT
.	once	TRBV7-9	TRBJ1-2	CASGGDPNYGYTF	TGTGCCAGCGGAGGGGACCCTAACTATGGCTACACCTTC
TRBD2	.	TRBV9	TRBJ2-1	CASSASGISYNEQFF	TGTGCCAGCAGCGCAAGCGGGATATCCTACAATGAGCAGTTCTTC
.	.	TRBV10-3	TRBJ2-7	CAISEGQVHEQYF	TGTGCCATCAGTGAGGGGCAGGTGCACGAGCAGTACTTC
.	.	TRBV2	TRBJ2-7	CASTPPTDLYYEQYF	TGTGCCAGCACCCCCCCCACAGATTTATACTACGAGCAGTACTTC
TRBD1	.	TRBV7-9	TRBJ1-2	CASSLARTGDAVNYGYTF	TGTGCCAGCAGCTTAGCGAGGACAGGGGACGCGGTGAACTATGGCTACACCTTC
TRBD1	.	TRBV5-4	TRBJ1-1	CASSSDRANTEAFF	TGTGCCAGCAGCAGTGACAGGGCGAACACTGAAGCTTTCTTT
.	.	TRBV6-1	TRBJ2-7	CASSEAGGAAYEQYF	TGTGCCAGCAGTGAAGCGGGGGGGGCCGCCTACGAGCAGTACTTC
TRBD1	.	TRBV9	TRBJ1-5	CASSVLNRGAQPQHF	TGTGCCAGCAGCGTATTAAACAGGGGCGCTCAGCCCCAGCATTTT
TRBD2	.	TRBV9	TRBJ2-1	CASSAPGGGAYNEQFF	TGTGCCAGCAGCGCCCCTGGCGGGGGGGCCTACAATGAGCAGTTCTTC
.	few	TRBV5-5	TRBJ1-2	CASSFTRINYGYTF	TGTGCCAGCAGCTTTACCAGGATCAACTATGGCTACACCTTC
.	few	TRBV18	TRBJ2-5	CASSRHPKTQYF	TGTGCCAGCTCACGACATCCAAAGACCCAGTACTTC
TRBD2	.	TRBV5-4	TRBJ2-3	CASSLAALAGVSDTQYF	TGTGCCAGCAGCTTAGCGGCCCTAGCGGGGGTATCAGATACGCAGTATTTT
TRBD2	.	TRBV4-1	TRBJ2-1	CASSQYLAGVNEQFF	TGCGCCAGCAGCCAATACCTAGCGGGAGTCAATGAGCAGTTCTTC
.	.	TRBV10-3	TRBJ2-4	CAISEAGNDIQYF	TGTGCCATCAGTGAGGCAGGGAATGACATTCAGTACTTC
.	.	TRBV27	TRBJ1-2	CASSLSGGRDPSGYTF	TGTGCCAGCAGTTTATCCGGGGGTAGGGACCCTTCGGGCTACACCTTC
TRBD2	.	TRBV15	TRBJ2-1	CATSRGAGGYNEQFF	TGTGCCACCAGCAGAGGAGCGGGGGGATACAATGAGCAGTTCTTC
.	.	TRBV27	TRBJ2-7	CASRKGVTGTYEQYF	TGTGCCAGCCGTAAGGGGGTTACAGGGACCTACGAGCAGTACTTC
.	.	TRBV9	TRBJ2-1	CASSAGNNEQFF	TGTGCCAGCAGCGCCGGGAACAATGAGCAGTTCTTC
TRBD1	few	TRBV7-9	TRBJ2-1	CASSPQGQTTSYNEQFF	TGTGCCAGCAGCCCACAGGGACAGACAACTAGCTACAATGAGCAGTTCTTC
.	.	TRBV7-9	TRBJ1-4	CASSFTRGTEKLFF	TGTGCCAGCAGCTTCACGCGGGGGACAGAAAAACTGTTTTTT
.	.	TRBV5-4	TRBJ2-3	CASSPEWGTDTQYF	TGTGCCAGCAGCCCGGAGTGGGGCACAGATACGCAGTATTTT
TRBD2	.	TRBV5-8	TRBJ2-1	CASSLLAGGHNEQFF	TGTGCCAGCAGCTTATTAGCGGGAGGGCACAATGAGCAGTTCTTC
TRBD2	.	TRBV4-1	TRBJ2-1	CASSPLAGGRKNEQFF	TGCGCCAGCAGCCCCCTAGCGGGGGGGAGGAAGAATGAGCAGTTCTTC
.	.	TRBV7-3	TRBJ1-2	CASSFRGGYGYTF	TGTGCCAGCAGCTTTCGGGGAGGCTATGGCTACACCTTC
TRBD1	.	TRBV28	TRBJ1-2	CASSFREGTADGYTF	TGTGCCAGCAGTTTTAGGGAAGGGACAGCAGATGGCTACACCTTC
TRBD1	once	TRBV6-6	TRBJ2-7	CASSPPQGSTYEQYF	TGTGCCAGCAGTCCCCCACAGGGGTCAACCTACGAGCAGTACTTC
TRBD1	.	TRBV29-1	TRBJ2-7	CSVVDRAKPYEQYF	TGCAGCGTCGTCGACAGGGCGAAACCCTACGAGCAGTACTTC
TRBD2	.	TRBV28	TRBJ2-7	CASSPGSGRDYEQYF	TGTGCCAGCAGTCCAGGCAGCGGGAGGGATTACGAGCAGTACTTC
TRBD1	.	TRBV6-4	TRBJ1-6	CASSDSTGGNSPLHF	TGTGCCAGCAGTGACTCGACAGGGGGTAATTCACCCCTCCACTTT
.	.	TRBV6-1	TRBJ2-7	CASSEGALDLPYEQYF	TGTGCCAGCAGTGAGGGAGCCCTGGACCTTCCCTACGAGCAGTACTTC
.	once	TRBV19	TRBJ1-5	CASSPPGYQPQHF	TGTGCCAGTAGTCCCCCAGGTTACCAGCCCCAGCATTTT
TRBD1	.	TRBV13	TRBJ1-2	CASSFLDRTPYTF	TGTGCCAGCAGTTTTCTGGACAGGACCCCGTACACCTTC
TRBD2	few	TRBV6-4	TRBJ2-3	CASSDSTSGGADTQYF	TGTGCCAGCAGTGACTCGACTAGCGGGGGGGCAGATACGCAGTATTTT
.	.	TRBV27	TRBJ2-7	CASSSIGQISSYEQYF	TGTGCCAGCAGTTCAATCGGACAGATTAGCTCCTACGAGCAGTACTTC
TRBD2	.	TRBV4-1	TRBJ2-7	CASSPKLAGGSEQYF	TGCGCCAGCAGCCCAAAACTAGCGGGGGGTTCCGAGCAGTACTTC
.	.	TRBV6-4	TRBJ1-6	CASSDSTNSPLHF	TGTGCCAGCAGTGACTCGACAAATTCACCCCTCCACTTT
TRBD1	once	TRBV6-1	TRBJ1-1	CATHPQGATEAFF	TGTGCCACCCATCCGCAGGGGGCTACTGAAGCTTTCTTT
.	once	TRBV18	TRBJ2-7	CASSPPYGSEQYF	TGTGCCAGCTCACCACCGTACGGGTCCGAGCAGTACTTC